This TCR beta chain derives from a study of cytomegalovirus exposure and HLA in healthy donors. On this clone: Antigen unknown.

Primers: 60 Vbeta forward and 13 Jbeta reverse. Libraries were prepared by immunoSEQ multiplex PCR; TCRdb keeps only in-frame clonotypes and omits some of them. The table lists some 200,000 clones, 65% to 80% of them singletons. Overall study results and limits: A later analysis linked a missense variant in DCLRE1C to the trimming of TCR beta V and J genes.

V dropped 6 bases and J dropped 2; count of bases not matched to a gene: 1. Germline V gene sequence: CDR1 MNHNY, CDR2 SVGAGI (reference sequence). This CDR3 spans 12 amino acids. Material: PBMCs. The sequence was collected from a middle-aged man in good health and CMV-seronegative. The V and J genes are TRBV6-6 and TRBJ2-7, with 7 bases aligning to TRBD1. CDR3 in DNA: TGTGCCAGCAGCGGGACAGCCTACGAGCAGTACTTC. Amino acids: CASSGTAYEQYF.